These 9 T cell receptor beta chains were all obtained from the same sample, sequenced in a study of T cells in Graves' hyperthyroidism and ophthalmopathy. Amplified TCR beta CDR3 regions came from RNA transcripts. HTBI primers drove first-round RT-PCR of the TCR CDR3. Each CDR3 protein gets one entry after TCRdb re-called the multiplex PCR reads with MiXCR. The repertoire holds hundreds of thousands of distinct CDR3 sequences, with under 25% as singletons. The sample was blood. These receptors were obtained from a man aged 25 to 40 with Graves' ophthalmopathy.

This clonotype has a handful of counts. The chain has TRBV7-2 and TRBJ2-7, with 13 nucleotides matching TRBD2. This CDR3 has 17 residues. Trimming took 5 bases from V and 6 from J; bases not matched to a gene: 13. Germline CDR1 and CDR2: SGHTA and FQGNSA. The CDR3 DNA is TGTGCCAGCAGCCAACTCCCAGGACTAGCGGGAGAAACCGAGCAGTACTTC. Amino acids: CASSQLPGLAGETEQYF. Full variable domain (rest looked up from reference TRBV7-2 and TRBJ2-7): GAGVSQSPSNKVTEKGKDVELRCDPISGHTALYWYRQSLGQGLEFLIYFQGNSAPDKSGLPSDRFSAERTGGSVSTLTIQRTQQEDSAVYLCASSQLPGLAGETEQYFGPGTRLTVT.

The chain has TRBV6-5 and TRBJ1-1, with TRBD1 matching 7 bases. The trim removed 5 bases at V and 4 bases at J, leaving 7 bases unmatched. Germline CDR1 is MNHEY and CDR2 is SVGAGI. CDR3 length: 14 residues. The CDR3 sequence: CASSTQPGGTEAFF. In nucleotides, the CDR3 is TGTGCCAGCAGTACTCAACCAGGGGGCACTGAAGCTTTCTTT.

This clonotype has just one count. The chain uses TRBV6-2 or TRBV6-3 and TRBJ2-7; TRBD2 matches at 7 bases. The germline gives CDR1 MNHEY, CDR2 SVGEGT. The length of the CDR3 is 13 residues. V trimming: 6 bases; J trimming: 5 bases; junction bases outside the gene matches: 7. The CDR3 region has the DNA TGTGCCAGCAGAAATGGACTAGGGAACGAGCAGTACTTC. Its protein is CASRNGLGNEQYF.

Concerning this clonotype itself: Being one base from a much bigger clone, this may be a read error. The chain joins TRBV5-1 to TRBJ1-2; D is unresolved. The germline V gene encodes CDR1 SGHRS and CDR2 YFSETQ. The length of the CDR3 is 16 residues. The CDR3 nucleotides read TGCGCCAGCAGCCCGAAACGCATCACGCCTCGCTATGGCAACACCTTC. Encoded protein: CASSPKRITPRYGNTF.

In its sample, this clonotype was seen many times. The chain carries TRBV5-1 and TRBJ2-1, with D unclear. This CDR3 has 16 residues. Trimming stripped 0 bases from V and 0 bases from J, with 10 bases between. Germline values: CDR1 SGHRS, CDR2 YFSETQ. CDR3 nucleotides: TGCGCCAGCAGCTTGGATCCTGCGGTCTCCTACAATGAGCAGTTCTTC. Its protein is CASSLDPAVSYNEQFF. Looking up the rest from reference TRBV5-1 and TRBJ2-1 gives the full variable domain: KAGVTQTPRYLIKTRGQQVTLSCSPISGHRSVSWYQQTPGQGLQFLFEYFSETQRNKGNFPGRFSGRQFSNSRSEMNVSTLELGDSALYLCASSLDPAVSYNEQFFGPGTRLTVL.

The genes are TRBV20-1 and TRBJ2-1; D call uncertain. Germline CDR1 and CDR2: DFQATT and SNEGSKA (reference sequence). CDR3 length equals 13 residues. V dropped 3 bases and J dropped 2 bases, with 8 bases sitting between them. The CDR3 loop reads CSASGLTYNEQFF. The CDR3 bases are TGCAGTGCTAGCGGCCTCACCTACAATGAGCAGTTCTTC.

V and J are TRBV12-3 or TRBV12-4 and TRBJ1-2; 9 nucleotides agree with TRBD1. The V gene end was trimmed by 3 bases and the J gene end by 4 bases; junction bases not matched to a gene: 9. This CDR3 region has 16 residues. DNA for the CDR3: TGTGCCAGCAGTTTGGGGACAGGGAAAAGTCTCTATGGCTACACCTTC. Protein product: CASSLGTGKSLYGYTF.

This clonotype was seen a few times. This chain links TRBV7-9 with TRBJ1-5, with TRBD1 identical over 9 bases. Germline V gene lookup returns CDR1 SEHNR and CDR2 FQNEAQ (reference sequence). This CDR3 region has 17 residues. V was pared by 5 bases and J by 11 bases, with 19 bases of the junction left unmatched. The CDR3 nucleotides read TGTGCCAGCAGCCCAAAGGGGACAGGGAAAAGTCTTCTGGCCCAGCATTTT. It translates to CASSPKGTGKSLLAQHF.

Written as DNA, the CDR3 is TGCAGTGCTAGAGGGGAACTTCTCTACGAGCAGTACTTC. It specifies CSARGELLYEQYF. The J gene is TRBJ2-7, the V gene TRBV20-1; D uncertain. The CDR3 totals 13 residues. Germline CDR1 and CDR2: DFQATT and SNEGSKA (reference sequence). Trimming pared 1 base from V and 3 bases from J, leaving 10 bases between.